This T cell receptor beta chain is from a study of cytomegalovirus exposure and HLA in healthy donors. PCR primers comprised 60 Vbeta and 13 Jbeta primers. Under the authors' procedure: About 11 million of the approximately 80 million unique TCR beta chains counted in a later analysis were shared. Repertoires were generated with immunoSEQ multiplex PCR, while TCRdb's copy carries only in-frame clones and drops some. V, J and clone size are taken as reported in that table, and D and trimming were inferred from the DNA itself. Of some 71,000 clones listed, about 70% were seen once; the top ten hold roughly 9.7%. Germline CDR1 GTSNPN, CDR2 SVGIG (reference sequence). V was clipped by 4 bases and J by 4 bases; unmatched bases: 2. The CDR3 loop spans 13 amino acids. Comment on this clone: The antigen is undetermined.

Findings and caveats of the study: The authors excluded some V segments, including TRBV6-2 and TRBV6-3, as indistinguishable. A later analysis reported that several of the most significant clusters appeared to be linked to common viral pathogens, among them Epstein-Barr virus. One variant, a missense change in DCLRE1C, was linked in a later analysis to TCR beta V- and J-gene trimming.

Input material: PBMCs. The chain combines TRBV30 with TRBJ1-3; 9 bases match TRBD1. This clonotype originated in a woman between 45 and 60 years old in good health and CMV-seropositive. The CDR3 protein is CAWKQGAGNTIYF. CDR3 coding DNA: TGTGCCTGGAAACAGGGGGCAGGAAACACCATATATTTT.